Below, 22 T cell receptor beta chains from the same sample are listed, as sequenced in a study of T cell repertoires in cytomegalovirus infection. TCRdb re-called the reads through MiXCR, storing one row per CDR3 protein. This sample has over 150,000 distinct CDR3 sequences, with 17% found just once. Specimen: CD8+ T cells from PBMCs. Every receptor here comes from a human donor in good health (CMV status not recorded). Some clones in this sample may be carry-over from other donors' samples.

This clonotype was recorded a few times. The V gene is TRBV2, the J gene TRBJ2-1; D possibly corresponds to TRBD1 (6 bases). The CDR3 consists of 16 residues. Germline V CDR1 and CDR2: SNHLY, FYNNEI. With 10 bases removed from V and 5 bases from J, the gap between germline ends came to 24 bases. Here the CDR3 DNA reads TGTGCCACTCTGCACCGAGGGCAGGGGTCCAACAATGAGCAGTTCTTC. It yields the protein CATLHRGQGSNNEQFF.

This clonotype was detected many times. V usage is TRBV7-2 and J usage is TRBJ1-1; unclear D gene. CDR1 and CDR2 (germline): SGHTA, FQGNSA. CDR3 length: 15 residues. With 1 base removed from V and 3 bases from J, the gap between germline ends came to 12 bases. The CDR3 nucleotides read TGTGCCAGCAGCTTAGGACACGGACGGGACACTGAAGCTTTCTTT. Translation gives CASSLGHGRDTEAFF.

The V call is TRBV12-3 or TRBV12-4, the J call TRBJ2-7; no clear D gene. Trimming pared 5 bases from V and 5 bases from J, leaving 13 bases between. The CDR3 has 13 amino acids. CDR3: CASSPTGFNEQYF. The DNA for the CDR3 is TGTGCCAGCAGTCCCACGGGCTTCAACGAGCAGTACTTC.

A few counts support this clonotype. The genes are TRBV4-3 and TRBJ2-1; a possible D gene is TRBD1 (5 bases). The CDR3 sequence is 17 residues long. Germline V gene data show CDR1 as LGHNA and CDR2 as YSLEER. The ends were cut back, 1 base at V and 0 bases at J, with 13 bases in the middle. CDR3 residues: CASSQVLGPSSYNEQFF. DNA for the CDR3: TGCGCCAGCAGCCAAGTGCTGGGGCCGAGCTCCTACAATGAGCAGTTCTTC.

This clonotype has only a few counts. This chain uses TRBV10-3 with TRBJ1-6; D is unclear. V gave up 11 bases and J gave up 9 bases, with 17 bases separating them. Germline loops: CDR1 ENHRY, CDR2 SYGVKD. The CDR3 consists of 13 residues. Here the CDR3 reads CASTVSSTSPLHF. In nucleotides, the CDR3 is TGTGCCTCCACCGTGTCGTCGACTTCACCCCTCCACTTT.

V is TRBV6-5 and J is TRBJ2-7, with 8 bases lining up with TRBD1. The CDR3 is made up of 14 amino acids. Germline V CDR1 and CDR2: MNHEY, SVGAGI. V lost 4 bases to trimming and J lost 9 bases; unmatched junction nucleotides: 11. This chain's CDR3 is CASSSRDRPGRQYF. CDR3 sequence (DNA): TGTGCCAGCAGTTCCCGGGACAGGCCGGGACGGCAGTACTTC.

The chain joins TRBV7-2 to TRBJ2-5; a weak D match, TRBD1 (6 bases). CDR1 is SGHTA, CDR2 FQGNSA, per germline. The CDR3 extends over 13 amino acids. Trimming removed 5 bases from V and 4 bases from J, with 11 bases in between. CDR3 protein: CASSPNRAETQYF. In nucleotides, the CDR3 is TGTGCCAGCAGCCCAAACAGGGCAGAGACCCAGTACTTC.

This clonotype has a count of ten or more. The chain recombines TRBV7-2 with TRBJ1-5; D remains ambiguous. The CDR3 totals 16 residues. Germline loops: CDR1 SGHTA, CDR2 FQGNSA. V was cut by 1 base and J by 3 bases, with 13 bases left in between. The CDR3: CASSLVSLANNQPQHF. The CDR3 nucleotides read TGTGCCAGCAGCTTAGTCTCTCTCGCTAACAATCAGCCCCAGCATTTT.

This clonotype was counted a few times. The chain couples TRBV4-3 to TRBJ2-1; 7 bases are a match to TRBD1. With 0 bases clipped from V and 10 bases from J, the junction kept 12 bases outside the gene matches. Germline V gene data show CDR1 as LGHNA and CDR2 as YSLEER. This CDR3 has 16 amino acids. The CDR3 nucleotides are TGCGCCAGCAGCCAAGATTTACGGGACAGCCTTCAGGAGCAGTTCTTC. Translating gives CASSQDLRDSLQEQFF.

This sequence joins TRBV11-2 and TRBJ2-1, with 12 bases that match TRBD2. This CDR3 has 16 amino acids. V shed 4 bases, J shed 8 bases, and the junction held 9 bases outside the gene matches. Germline V gives CDR1 SGHAT, CDR2 FQNNGV. The DNA of the CDR3 is TGTGCCAGCAGCTCGACTAGCGGGGGTCCCAGAGATGAGCAGTTCTTC. Its translation: CASSSTSGGPRDEQFF. The variable domain in full, completed from reference TRBV11-2 and TRBJ2-1, reads EAGVAQSPRYKIIEKRQSVAFWCNPISGHATLYWYQQILGQGPKLLIQFQNNGVVDDSQLPKDRFSAERLKGVDSTLKIQPAKLEDSAVYLCASSSTSGGPRDEQFFGPGTRLTVL.

In this sample, this clonotype turned up a few times. The chain carries TRBV2 and TRBJ2-7, with 7 bases aligning to TRBD1. The germline CDR1 and CDR2 sequences are SNHLY and FYNNEI. The CDR3 runs 13 residues. Trimming at V came to 8 bases and at J to 5 bases, leaving 9 bases not matched to a gene. The CDR3 spells CASFHRGRDEQYF. CDR3 nucleotide sequence: TGTGCCAGCTTCCACAGGGGTCGAGACGAGCAGTACTTC.

V is TRBV28 and J is TRBJ1-1; 11 bases are shared with TRBD1. Germline V gene sequence: CDR1 MDHEN, CDR2 SYDVKM. Trimming cost V 3 bases and J 7 bases; bases outside gene matches: 4. The CDR3 loop spans 14 amino acids. CDR3 region: CASSFTGTGGEAFF. The CDR3 DNA sequence: TGTGCCAGCAGTTTCACCGGGACAGGGGGTGAAGCTTTCTTT.

CDR3 DNA sequence: TGTGCCAGCAGCTTAGAGCAAGATAGCAATCAGCCCCAGCATTTT. This sequence encodes CASSLEQDSNQPQHF. The chain links TRBV7-6 to TRBJ1-5; D is unresolved. The CDR3 has 15 amino acids. The V gene lost 1 base and the J gene lost 0 bases, with 7 bases spanning the gap. Per germline, CDR1 SGHVS and CDR2 FNYEAQ.

The V gene is TRBV10-1, the J gene TRBJ1-1; D is uncertain. V was clipped by 0 bases and J by 8 bases, with 13 bases between them. This CDR3 spans 14 amino acids. In germline, CDR1 is WNHNN, CDR2 SYGVQD (reference sequence). The CDR3 loop reads CASSESGTQDEAFF. CDR3 bases: TGCGCCAGCAGTGAGTCCGGCACCCAAGACGAAGCTTTCTTT.

This clonotype came up a few times. The V gene is TRBV20-1, the J gene TRBJ2-7, with no clear D. V shed 6 bases and J shed 0 bases, with 12 bases lying between them. In germline, CDR1 is DFQATT, CDR2 SNEGSKA (reference sequence). CDR3 length: 13 amino acids. The CDR3 DNA is TGCAGTGCGCAGATAGGTAGCTCCTACGAGCAGTACTTC. Its protein product is CSAQIGSSYEQYF.

CDR3 in DNA: TGTGCCAGCAGCTTGGCAGACACCGGGGAGCTGTTTTTT. It specifies CASSLADTGELFF. J is TRBJ2-2 and V is TRBV7-6; D unclear. CDR3 length: 13 amino acids. Trimming stripped 3 bases from V and 3 bases from J, with 5 bases between. CDR1 is SGHVS and CDR2 is FNYEAQ in the germline V gene. The full variable domain, rest sourced from reference TRBV7-6 and TRBJ2-2, is GAGVSQSPRYKVTKRGQDVALRCDPISGHVSLYWYRQALGQGPEFLTYFNYEAQQDKSGLPNDRFSAERPEGSISTLTIQRTEQRDSAMYRCASSLADTGELFFGEGSRLTVL.

The chain uses TRBV20-1 and TRBJ2-7; perhaps TRBD2 as D (6 bases). V gave up 2 bases and J gave up 6 bases, with 11 bases separating them. Germline CDR1 DFQATT, CDR2 SNEGSKA (reference sequence). The CDR3 has 12 residues. CDR3 nucleotide sequence: TGCAGTGCTAGACCCCAGGGACTCGAGCAGTACTTC. This gives the protein CSARPQGLEQYF.

CDR3 protein: CASSTTDSGNTGELFF. For the CDR3, the DNA is TGTGCCAGCAGCACGACGGACAGCGGGAACACCGGGGAGCTGTTTTTT. The rearrangement links TRBV9 to TRBJ2-2; D possibly corresponds to TRBD1 (6 bases). V shed 4 bases and J shed 1 base, with 14 bases lying between them. From germline, CDR1 is SGDLS and CDR2 YYNGEE. This CDR3 has 16 residues.

For this clonotype: One end of the junction varies from germline; a read error may be responsible. The chain recombines TRBV7-9 with TRBJ2-7; 8 nucleotides agree with TRBD1. Germline V gene sequence: CDR1 SEHNR, CDR2 FQNEAQ (reference sequence). This CDR3 is 11 amino acids long. The CDR3 here is CASSLGDRTTF. The CDR3, as DNA: TGTGCCAGCAGCTTAGGGGACAGGACAACATTC.

This clonotype was found a few times. The chain couples TRBV6-6 to TRBJ2-7; possible D gene TRBD2, 7 bases. V was pared by 4 bases and J by 2 bases, with 24 bases between. Germline lookup yields CDR1 MNHNY and CDR2 SVGAGI (reference sequence). CDR3 length equals 18 residues. The CDR3 DNA sequence: TGTGCCAGCAGTTCTTTAGGGGCCCGCGGGGGCGAACCCTACGAGCAGTACTTC. Translation gives CASSSLGARGGEPYEQYF.

This chain links TRBV3-1 with TRBJ2-2; D may be TRBD2 (6 bases). The CDR3 length is 16 residues. The germline gives CDR1 LGHDT, CDR2 YNNKEL (reference sequence). V was shortened by 1 base and J by 3 bases, with 12 bases between the two germline ends. The CDR3 sequence is CASSQVWGDDTGELFF. CDR3 nucleotides: TGTGCCAGCAGCCAAGTGTGGGGGGACGACACCGGGGAGCTGTTTTTT.

The rearrangement uses TRBV29-1 and TRBJ1-2, with D hard to call. Germline loops: CDR1 SQVTM, CDR2 ANQGSEA. The CDR3 length is 11 residues. Between the trimmed V and J ends, which lost 6 bases and 8 bases, there was a span of 13 bases. The CDR3 spells CSVPRTGGYTF. CDR3 sequence (DNA): TGCAGCGTCCCCCGGACCGGAGGCTACACCTTC.